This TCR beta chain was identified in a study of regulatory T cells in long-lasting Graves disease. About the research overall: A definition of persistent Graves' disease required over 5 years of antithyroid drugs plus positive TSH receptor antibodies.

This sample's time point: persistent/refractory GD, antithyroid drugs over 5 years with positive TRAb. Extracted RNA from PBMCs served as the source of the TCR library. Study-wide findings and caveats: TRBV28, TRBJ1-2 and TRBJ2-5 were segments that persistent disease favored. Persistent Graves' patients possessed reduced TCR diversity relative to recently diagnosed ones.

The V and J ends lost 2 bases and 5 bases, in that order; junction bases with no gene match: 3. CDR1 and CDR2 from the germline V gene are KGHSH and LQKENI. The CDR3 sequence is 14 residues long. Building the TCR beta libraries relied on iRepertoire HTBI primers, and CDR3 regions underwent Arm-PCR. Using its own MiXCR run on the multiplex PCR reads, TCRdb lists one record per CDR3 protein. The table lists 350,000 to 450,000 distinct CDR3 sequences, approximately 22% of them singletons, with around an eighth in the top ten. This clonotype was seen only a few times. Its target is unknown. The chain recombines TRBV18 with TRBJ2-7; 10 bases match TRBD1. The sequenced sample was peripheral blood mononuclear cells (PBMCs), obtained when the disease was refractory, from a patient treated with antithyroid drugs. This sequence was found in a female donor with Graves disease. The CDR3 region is CASSPGDRGHEQYF. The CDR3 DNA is TGTGCCAGCTCACCAGGGGACAGGGGCCACGAGCAGTACTTC.